The rows below give T cell receptor beta chains drawn from one sample of a study of response to subunit inactivated influenza vaccine. TCRdb processed the RT-PCR reads anew with MiXCR; each CDR3 protein has one entry. Of 400,000 to 650,000 distinct CDR3 sequences listed, 7.2% are singletons. The sequenced sample was PBMCs from blood, obtained around 2 years after vaccination. These TCRs come from a man aged 50 to 69 who received an inactivated influenza vaccine. Both conserved end residues are trimmed from each CDR3. Size tells how often a clone was seen (once, few, many) or the class of an expanded clone, and some rows leave it out.

V,J,length,size,CDR3
TRBV9,TRBJ2-2,13,.,ASSSLGGVGGELF
TRBV5-1,TRBJ1-3,12,many,ASSLGSGGNTIY
TRBV27,TRBJ2-1,14,many,ASSGSRNSGRYEQF
TRBV15,TRBJ2-4,14,many,ATRRGGTLAKNIQY
TRBV4-2,TRBJ1-3,12,few,ASSQVGTGNTIY
TRBV7-9,TRBJ2-7,9,few,ASSSKDEQY
TRBV29-1,TRBJ2-7,11,few,SVAVGYTYEQY
TRBV18,TRBJ1-5,15,many,ASSPNQGLRSNQPQH
TRBV27,TRBJ2-7,14,many,ASSLVSGGSSYEQY
TRBV12-3/TRBV12-4,TRBJ2-7,11,many,ASSLLTGPEQY